Each of the 25 T cell receptor beta chains below was sequenced from the same sample in a study of blood T cell repertoires in COVID-19. Sequencing was performed with immunoSEQ multiplex PCR; in TCRdb, only in-frame clones are kept and a portion is missing. The sample yields about 240,000 clones, over 80% seen once. The sample taken for sequencing was peripheral blood. Source of these receptors: a man in his thirties or forties who had recovered from COVID-19.

V usage is TRBV4-2 and J usage is TRBJ1-2; D not certain. This CDR3 has 14 amino acids. Trimming stripped 1 base from V and 2 bases from J, with 8 bases between. Germline V gives CDR1 LGHNA, CDR2 YNFKEQ. CDR3 nucleotides: TGTGCCAGCAGCCAAGGATGGCGGAACTATGGCTACACCTTC. It codes for CASSQGWRNYGYTF.

The J gene is TRBJ1-2, the V gene TRBV6-5; 7 bases agree with TRBD1. This CDR3 is built from 14 residues. V lost 4 bases to trimming and J lost 3 bases; unmatched junction nucleotides: 5. In germline, CDR1 is MNHEY, CDR2 SVGAGI. As DNA, the CDR3 is TGTGCCAGCAGTTCACGACAGGGTGACTATGGCTACACCTTC. As protein: CASSSRQGDYGYTF.

This chain joins TRBV5-1 and TRBJ1-2; D ambiguous. CDR1 SGHRS and CDR2 YFSETQ come from the germline V gene. V was shortened by 2 bases and J by 7 bases, with 12 bases between the two germline ends. The CDR3 totals 13 residues. CDR3 sequence reads: CASSFGAGVGYTF. The CDR3 DNA reads as TGCGCCAGCAGCTTCGGTGCCGGGGTTGGCTACACCTTC.

This clone was seen just once. The chain carries TRBV7-8 and TRBJ2-1, with D possibly TRBD2 on 5 matching bases. Germline CDR1 and CDR2: SGHVS and FQNEAQ. V was pared by 1 base and J by 9 bases, with 16 bases between. The CDR3 is 15 amino acids. The CDR3: CASSLDFPQAGEQFF. The DNA for the CDR3 is TGTGCCAGCAGCTTAGATTTCCCCCAGGCGGGTGAGCAGTTCTTC.

The chain has TRBV3-1 (or the pseudogene TRBV3-2) and TRBJ2-1; TRBD2 agrees at 10 bases. The CDR3 sequence is 15 residues long. Trimming at V came to 5 bases and at J to 9 bases, leaving 10 bases not matched to a gene. The germline V gene has CDR1 LGHDT and CDR2 YNNKEL (reference sequence). For the CDR3, the DNA is TGTGCCAGCAGCGTCGGTAGCGGGGGGAGCGGTGAGCAGTTCTTC. Its protein is CASSVGSGGSGEQFF.

The V call is TRBV6-4, the J call TRBJ1-2; TRBD1 matches at 9 bases. The J segment lost 7 bases and the V segment lost 5 bases, leaving 8 bases of the junction unmatched. The CDR3 consists of 14 residues. Germline assignment: CDR1 MRHNA and CDR2 SNTAGT. The CDR3 protein is CASSLTGQGRGYTF. CDR3 DNA sequence: TGTGCCAGCAGTCTCACGGGACAGGGTCGTGGCTACACCTTC.

This clone was observed a handful of times. V and J are TRBV2 and TRBJ1-5; no firm D call. The CDR3 sequence is 13 residues long. The V end was cut by 5 bases, the J end by 7 bases, with 12 bases between. In germline, CDR1 is SNHLY, CDR2 FYNNEI. CDR3 sequence reads: CASSMGEGQPQHF. The CDR3 coding sequence is TGTGCCAGCAGTATGGGAGAAGGGCAGCCCCAGCATTTT.

V is TRBV7-8 and J is TRBJ2-6; 10 positions agree with TRBD1. Losses at the gene ends were 1 base for V and 0 bases for J; bases not matched to a gene: 15. CDR3 length equals 22 residues. From germline, CDR1 is SGHVS and CDR2 FQNEAQ. The CDR3: CASSLVRPLRDRGVSGANVLTF. Here the CDR3 DNA reads TGTGCCAGCAGCTTAGTACGGCCCCTTAGGGACAGGGGTGTCTCTGGGGCCAACGTCCTGACTTTC.

The V call is TRBV11-2, the J call TRBJ2-3, with D tentatively TRBD2 (5 bases). V shed 1 base and J shed 5 bases, with 16 bases lying between them. This CDR3 comprises 16 residues. Looked up from germline, CDR1 is SGHAT and CDR2 is FQNNGV. The CDR3 sequence: CASSLVQRMPGDTQYF. CDR3 DNA: TGTGCCAGCAGCTTAGTCCAGCGGATGCCAGGAGATACGCAGTATTTT.

The V call is TRBV6-4, the J call TRBJ2-1, with TRBD1 identical over 11 bases. This CDR3 spans 15 amino acids. After removal of 3 bases from V and 6 bases from J, the junction contained 4 bases not matched to a gene. CDR1 and CDR2 (germline): MRHNA, SNTAGT. The CDR3 is CASSEGQGAGNEQFF. Written as DNA, the CDR3 is TGTGCCAGCAGTGAAGGACAGGGGGCCGGCAATGAGCAGTTCTTC.

The chain is built from TRBV5-1 and TRBJ2-2; D remains ambiguous. Germline CDR1 and CDR2: SGHRS and YFSETQ. The V and J ends lost 1 base and 6 bases respectively, with 13 bases between them. The CDR3 is 15 residues long. The CDR3 region has the DNA TGCGCCAGCAGCTTGATGTATGGGCAGGCCGGGGAGCTGTTTTTT. It encodes CASSLMYGQAGELFF. Drawing the rest from reference TRBV5-1 and TRBJ2-2, the complete variable domain is KAGVTQTPRYLIKTRGQQVTLSCSPISGHRSVSWYQQTPGQGLQFLFEYFSETQRNKGNFPGRFSGRQFSNSRSEMNVSTLELGDSALYLCASSLMYGQAGELFFGEGSRLTVL.

The chain joins TRBV6-1 to TRBJ1-3; TRBD1 agrees at 8 bases. J was trimmed by 0 bases and V by 6 bases; bases with no gene match: 7. Per the germline V gene, CDR1 is MNHNS and CDR2 is SASEGT. The CDR3 runs 16 residues. The chain's CDR3 is CASSERTGPSGNTIYF. CDR3 in DNA: TGTGCCAGCAGCGAAAGGACAGGGCCCTCTGGAAACACCATATATTTT.

This chain joins TRBV27 and TRBJ2-2; TRBD2 is a possible D gene (6 bases). Trimming took 3 bases from V and 6 from J, leaving 8 bases between them. This CDR3 contains 13 residues. Germline V lookup: CDR1 MNHEY, CDR2 SMNVEV (reference sequence). The CDR3 region is CASSLPGAGELFF. The CDR3 DNA sequence: TGTGCCAGCAGTTTGCCGGGGGCCGGGGAGCTGTTTTTT.

The V and J genes are TRBV11-3 and TRBJ1-1; D unclear. The CDR3 has 17 amino acids. Germline loops: CDR1 SGHNT, CDR2 YENEEA. With 5 bases removed from V and 3 bases from J, the gap between germline ends came to 22 bases. CDR3 sequence reads: CASSNGRLGLEDTEAFF. In DNA, the CDR3 is TGTGCCAGCAGCAACGGCAGGCTTGGGTTAGAAGACACTGAAGCTTTCTTT.

J is TRBJ1-2 and V is TRBV2; the D gene is possibly TRBD1 (6 bases). The CDR3 runs to 12 residues. Per germline, CDR1 SNHLY and CDR2 FYNNEI. Trimming removed 6 bases from V and 5 bases from J, with 10 bases in between. As DNA, the CDR3 is TGTGCCAGCAGGCTAGGGGGTTATGGCTACACCTTC. It yields the protein CASRLGGYGYTF.

The chain carries TRBV28 and TRBJ2-2; unclear D gene. This CDR3 spans 14 amino acids. Germline-derived CDR1 and CDR2 are MDHEN and SYDVKM. V gave up 2 bases and J gave up 1 base, with 5 bases separating them. The CDR3 region has the DNA TGTGCCAGCAGTTTAGTAGAGAACACCGGGGAGCTGTTTTTT. Its translation is CASSLVENTGELFF. Supplemented by reference TRBV28 and TRBJ2-2, the full variable domain reads DVKVTQSSRYLVKRTGEKVFLECVQDMDHENMFWYRQDPGLGLRLIYFSYDVKMKEKGDIPEGYSVSREKKERFSLILESASTNQTSMYLCASSLVENTGELFFGEGSRLTVL.

This clone was seen a few times. The chain employs TRBV2 and TRBJ1-6, with 7 bases that match TRBD1. Germline CDR1 reads SNHLY; CDR2 reads FYNNEI. There are 13 residues in the CDR3. Trimming removed 6 bases from V and 6 bases from J; junction bases left unmatched: 2. CDR3 sequence (DNA): TGTGCCAGCAGGAGGGACAGTAATTCACCCCTCCACTTT. This gives the protein CASRRDSNSPLHF.

The chain employs TRBV11-2 and TRBJ2-7; maybe TRBD1 (5 bases). Germline V gives CDR1 SGHAT, CDR2 FQNNGV. V lost 3 bases and J lost 4, with 22 bases in between. This CDR3 spans 17 amino acids. CDR3 loop: CASSFLPRRVRAYEQYF. DNA of the CDR3: TGTGCCAGCAGCTTCCTTCCTCGAAGAGTCAGGGCTTACGAGCAGTACTTC.

V usage is TRBV3-1 (or the pseudogene TRBV3-2) and J usage is TRBJ2-7, with 11 bases that match TRBD2. CDR1 is LGHDT, CDR2 YNNKEL, per germline (reference sequence). The CDR3 covers 15 residues. The ends lost 0 bases at V and 7 bases at J; junction bases unmatched: 5. CDR3 sequence reads: CASSQDLAGGDEQYF. CDR3 coding DNA: TGTGCCAGCAGCCAAGATTTAGCGGGGGGGGATGAGCAGTACTTC.

The V gene is TRBV4-1, the J gene TRBJ2-3, with 14 bases fitting TRBD2. Germline V CDR1 and CDR2: MGHRA, YSYEKL. The CDR3 runs 19 residues. Unmatched junction bases numbered 8, after V lost 0 bases and J lost 3 bases. The CDR3 loop reads CASSQEGRLAGGLTDTQYF. The CDR3 region has the DNA TGCGCCAGCAGCCAAGAAGGAAGACTAGCGGGGGGGCTGACAGATACGCAGTATTTT.

The chain is built from TRBV11-2 and TRBJ2-1; the D gene is possibly TRBD1 (6 bases). V was clipped by 5 bases and J by 2 bases, with 10 bases between them. Germline V gene data show CDR1 as SGHAT and CDR2 as FQNNGV. The CDR3 totals 14 residues. The chain's CDR3 is CASSARTAYNEQFF. The CDR3 nucleotides are TGTGCCAGCAGCGCCAGGACAGCCTACAATGAGCAGTTCTTC. Supplemented by reference TRBV11-2 and TRBJ2-1, the full variable domain reads EAGVAQSPRYKIIEKRQSVAFWCNPISGHATLYWYQQILGQGPKLLIQFQNNGVVDDSQLPKDRFSAERLKGVDSTLKIQPAKLEDSAVYLCASSARTAYNEQFFGPGTRLTVL.

The V and J genes are TRBV3-1 (or the pseudogene TRBV3-2) and TRBJ1-2, with D possibly matching TRBD1 (6 bases). The CDR3 totals 15 residues. From germline, CDR1 is LGHDT and CDR2 YNNKEL (reference sequence). Trimming left V 1 base short and J 0 bases short, with 9 bases between. Here the CDR3 reads CASSQVRQANYGYTF. The CDR3 DNA reads TGTGCCAGCAGCCAAGTCCGACAGGCTAACTATGGCTACACCTTC.

In its sample, this clone was seen once. The rearrangement joins TRBV7-9 to TRBJ2-5; no clear D. The CDR3 totals 14 residues. Between the trimmed V and J ends, which lost 5 bases and 4 bases, there was a span of 14 bases. Germline CDR1 and CDR2: SEHNR and FQNEAQ (reference sequence). The CDR3 spells CASSPRSGTETQYF. The CDR3, as DNA: TGTGCCAGCAGCCCTCGGTCCGGTACAGAGACCCAGTACTTC.

This clone was recorded only once. The rearrangement links TRBV5-1 to TRBJ2-3; possible D gene TRBD1, 6 bases. CDR1 is SGHRS and CDR2 is YFSETQ in the germline V gene. Trimming removed 4 bases at V and 6 bases at J, with 15 bases between. The CDR3 is 14 amino acids. CDR3 residues: CASSKGTTSDTQYF. CDR3 DNA sequence: TGCGCCAGCAGCAAAGGGACAACGTCGGATACGCAGTATTTT.

This chain connects TRBV12-3 or TRBV12-4 to TRBJ2-3, with 7 positions matching TRBD1. The CDR3 runs 13 residues. The ends lost 10 bases at V and 2 bases at J; junction bases unmatched: 6. CDR3 sequence: CAIQGVNTDTQYF. The CDR3 DNA sequence: TGTGCCATCCAGGGGGTAAACACAGATACGCAGTATTTT.